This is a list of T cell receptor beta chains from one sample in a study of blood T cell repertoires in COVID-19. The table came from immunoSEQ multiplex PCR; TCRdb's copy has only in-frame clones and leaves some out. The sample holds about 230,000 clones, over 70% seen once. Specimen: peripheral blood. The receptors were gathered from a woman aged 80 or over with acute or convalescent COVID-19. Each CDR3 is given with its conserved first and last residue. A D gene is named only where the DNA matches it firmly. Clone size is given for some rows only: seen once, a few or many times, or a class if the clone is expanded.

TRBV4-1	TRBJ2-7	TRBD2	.	CASSAGLAGPYEQYF
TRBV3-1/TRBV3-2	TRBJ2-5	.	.	CASSANRAETQYF
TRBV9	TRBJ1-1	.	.	CASSVDPGGAATEAFF
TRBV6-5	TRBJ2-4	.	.	CASSRATNENIQYF
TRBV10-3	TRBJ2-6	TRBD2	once	CAISHTSGGTSGANVLTF
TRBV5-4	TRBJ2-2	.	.	CASNPGTSNTGELFF
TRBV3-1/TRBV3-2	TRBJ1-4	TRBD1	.	CASSPGDQGATNEKLFF
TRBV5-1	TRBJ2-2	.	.	CASSLRQGGDTGELFF
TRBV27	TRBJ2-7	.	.	CASSSVPYEQYF
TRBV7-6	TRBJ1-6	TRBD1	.	CASSRDRATNSPLHF
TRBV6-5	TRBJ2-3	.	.	CASTPGSLDTQYF
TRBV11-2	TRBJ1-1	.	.	CAWAGVRNTEAFF
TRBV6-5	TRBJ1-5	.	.	CSSGGNQPQHF